This T cell receptor (beta chain) was sequenced during a study of blood T cells in healthy people across ages. Primers used in a second PCR of about 7 to 12 cycles were a sample-barcoded 5' primer and a J-beta primer mix. TCRdb ran MiXCR on the 5' RACE reads and lists one entry per CDR3 protein. This table has about 640,000 distinct CDR3 sequences, approximately 59% appearing once. From germline, CDR1 is SNHLY and CDR2 FYNNEI. The CDR3 runs to 14 residues. V gave up 9 bases and J gave up 1 base, with 15 bases separating them. Findings of the study overall: Donors of long life had a larger count of naive CD4+ cells and greater diversity than aged donors.

Turning to this clonotype: Its target is not known.

PBMCs were isolated at a quantity of at least 6 million per sample. The J gene is TRBJ2-5, the V gene TRBV2; maybe TRBD1 (6 bases). This sequence was found in a man in his sixties in good health. The specimen sequenced was blood. The DNA for the CDR3 is TGTGCCAGTCCACCACAGGACAGCCAAGAGACCCAGTACTTC. The encoded protein is CASPPQDSQETQYF. The full variable domain, rest sourced from reference TRBV2 and TRBJ2-5, is EPEVTQTPSHQVTQMGQEVILRCVPISNHLYFYWYRQILGQKVEFLVSFYNNEISEKSEIFDDQFSVERPDGSNFTLKIRSTKLEDSAMYFCASPPQDSQETQYFGPGTRLLVL.